This T cell receptor (beta chain) was profiled in a study of cytomegalovirus exposure and HLA in healthy donors. Worth noting for this clone: Its antigen is unidentified.

Notes on the study in general: Later analysis showed TCR association rates varying by HLA locus, highest for DRB1 and lowest for HLA-C.

CDR1 and CDR2 (germline): MRHNA, SNTAGT. Trimming removed 4 bases from V and 5 bases from J; junction bases left unmatched: 1. This CDR3 has 14 residues. This PCR relied on a set of 60 Vbeta primers and 13 Jbeta primers. Clones were read by immunoSEQ multiplex PCR, and TCRdb kept only the in-frame ones, dropping some. The sample contains 150,000 to 200,000 clones, approximately 79% of which appear only once. The gene calls are TRBV6-4 and TRBJ1-6, with 8 positions matching TRBD1. Sequenced material: PBMCs. This clonotype was sampled from a man aged 50 to 59 in good health and CMV-seropositive. The CDR3 is CASSATGDNSPLHF. As DNA, the CDR3 is TGTGCCAGCAGTGCGACAGGGGATAATTCACCCCTCCACTTT.